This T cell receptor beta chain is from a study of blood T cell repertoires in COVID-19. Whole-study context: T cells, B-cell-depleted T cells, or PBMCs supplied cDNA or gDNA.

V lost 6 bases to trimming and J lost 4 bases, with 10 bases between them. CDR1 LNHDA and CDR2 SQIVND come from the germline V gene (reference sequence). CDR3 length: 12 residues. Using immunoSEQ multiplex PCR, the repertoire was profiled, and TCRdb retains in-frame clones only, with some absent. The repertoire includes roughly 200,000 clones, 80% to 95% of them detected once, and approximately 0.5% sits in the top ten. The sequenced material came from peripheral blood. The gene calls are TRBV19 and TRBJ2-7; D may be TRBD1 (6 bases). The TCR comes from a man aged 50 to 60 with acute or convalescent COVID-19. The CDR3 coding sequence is TGTGCCAGTAGAGCCCAGGGGTACGAGCAGTACTTC. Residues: CASRAQGYEQYF.